This T cell receptor (beta chain) was found in a study of pediatric ulcerative colitis. Background on the study: Most patients had pancolitis, and two had left-sided colitis.

The survey-level immunoSEQ assay was used. The data were produced by immunoSEQ multiplex PCR, yet TCRdb's version contains in-frame clones alone and is incomplete. The sample contains 12,000 to 15,000 clones, about 87% of which appear only once. The CDR3 runs 15 residues. Germline loops: CDR1 SEHNR, CDR2 FQNEAQ (reference sequence). V dropped 3 bases and J dropped 0 bases, with 9 bases sitting between them. The sequence came from a boy between 10 and 17 years old with moderate ulcerative colitis. The V and J genes are TRBV7-9 and TRBJ2-4, with no clear D. Sequenced material: blood. The DNA for the CDR3 is TGTGCCAGCAGCTTCGGGTCTTTAGCCAAAAACATTCAGTACTTC. Protein product: CASSFGSLAKNIQYF.